The 23 T cell receptor beta chains below were found in one sample sequenced in a study of shared clonotypes between healthy human individuals. Produced via immunoSEQ multiplex PCR; TCRdb's table is partial and in-frame only. The table shows about 1 million clones, with 70% to 80% occurring only once. The sample taken for sequencing was memory CD4+ T cells sorted from blood. Subset indicated: CD45RA-negative fraction. The receptors originated from a man in his late teens or twenties in good health.

A note on this clone: Other DNA sequences in the same sample also yield this CDR3. The chain combines TRBV5-8 with TRBJ2-3; D remains unclear. With 4 bases removed from V and 1 base from J, the gap between germline ends came to 7 bases. Germline CDR1 and CDR2: SGHTS and YDEGEE. CDR3 length equals 13 residues. CDR3: CASSLRGTDTQYF. CDR3 DNA sequence: TGTGCCAGCAGCCTCCGGGGCACAGATACGCAGTATTTT.

Remarks on this clone: Other DNA variants within this sample encode the same CDR3. The CDR3 protein is CASSLQKNTEAFF. In nucleotides, the CDR3 is TGTGCCAGCAGTTTGCAGAAGAACACTGAAGCTTTCTTT. This rearrangement joins TRBV28 to TRBJ1-1; D is undetermined. V lost 3 bases and J 1 base, leaving 6 bases between the germline ends. This CDR3 has 13 residues. CDR1 and CDR2 (germline): MDHEN, SYDVKM.

V gene TRBV2 combines with J gene TRBJ2-5; 7 nucleotides align to TRBD1. J lost 0 bases, V lost 10 bases, and 11 bases had no gene match. The CDR3 has 15 amino acids. Germline CDR1 and CDR2: SNHLY and FYNNEI. CDR3 sequence reads: CANRRTGAYQETQYF. CDR3 DNA sequence: TGTGCCAATCGAAGAACAGGGGCTTACCAAGAGACCCAGTACTTC.

V and J are TRBV18 and TRBJ1-5; possible D gene TRBD1, 6 bases. V dropped 3 bases and J dropped 0 bases, with 12 bases sitting between them. CDR1 and CDR2 from the germline V gene are KGHSH and LQKENI. This CDR3 spans 16 amino acids. CDR3 in DNA: TGTGCCAGCTCACCCCCAGGGGTTTATAGCAATCAGCCCCAGCATTTT. It is translated as CASSPPGVYSNQPQHF.

The chain is built from TRBV7-6 and TRBJ2-2; weak D call: TRBD2 (6 bases). V lost 5 bases and J lost 6, with 19 bases in between. The CDR3 consists of 16 residues. CDR1 and CDR2 (germline): SGHVS, FNYEAQ. CDR3 DNA: TGTGCCAGCAGCATCGGGACTCCCGGGCGACCCGGGGAGCTGTTTTTT. It encodes CASSIGTPGRPGELFF.

This chain joins TRBV19 and TRBJ2-4, with D hard to call. V lost 3 bases and J lost 0, with 9 bases in between. Germline CDR1 and CDR2: LNHDA and SQIVND (reference sequence). This CDR3 is built from 15 residues. The CDR3: CASSISSLAKNIQYF. For the CDR3, the DNA is TGTGCCAGTAGTATCTCCAGTCTAGCCAAAAACATTCAGTACTTC.

The V and J genes are TRBV7-9 and TRBJ1-2, with TRBD1 matching 8 bases. This CDR3 has 15 residues. Per germline, CDR1 SEHNR and CDR2 FQNEAQ (reference sequence). V dropped 5 bases and J dropped 4; count of bases not matched to a gene: 9. CDR3: CASSQRTGKAYGYTF. CDR3 nucleotide sequence: TGTGCCAGCAGCCAAAGGACAGGGAAGGCCTATGGCTACACCTTC.

The chain uses TRBV9 and TRBJ2-2, with D maybe TRBD1 (6 bases). Trimming took 4 bases from V and 3 from J, leaving 19 bases between them. Germline CDR1 SGDLS, CDR2 YYNGEE. The CDR3 is 17 residues long. For the CDR3, the DNA is TGTGCCAGCAGCCCCCGCTCTGGGGGCTCGTACACCGGGGAGCTGTTTTTT. Translating it yields CASSPRSGGSYTGELFF.

The CDR3 DNA reads TGCGCCAGCAGCCAGGACAGGGGGTTGAGCACCGGGGAGCTGTTTTTT. Protein product: CASSQDRGLSTGELFF. V usage is TRBV4-3 and J usage is TRBJ2-2; 10 bases are shared with TRBD1. The V gene's germline CDR1 is LGHNA and CDR2 YSLEER. After removal of 3 bases from V and 4 bases from J, the junction contained 5 bases not matched to a gene. CDR3 length: 16 residues.

A remark on this clone: The same CDR3 is also encoded by other DNA sequences in this sample. The chain combines TRBV7-2 with TRBJ2-3; 15 bases are shared with TRBD2. V was pared by 5 bases and J by 3 bases, with 3 bases of the junction left unmatched. This CDR3 is built from 16 residues. In germline, CDR1 is SGHTA, CDR2 FQGNSA. The DNA of the CDR3 is TGTGCCAGCAGCCTGGGACTAGCGGGAGGAACAGATACGCAGTATTTT. This gives the protein CASSLGLAGGTDTQYF.

This clone was seen many times. This chain joins TRBV5-4 and TRBJ1-1, with D perhaps matching TRBD1 (5 bases). The CDR3 length is 14 residues. Trimming stripped 4 bases from V and 4 bases from J, with 14 bases between. Germline CDR1 is SGHNT and CDR2 is YYREEE (reference sequence). CDR3 residues: CASSRGQATTEAFF. CDR3 bases: TGTGCCAGCAGCCGGGGCCAAGCAACCACTGAAGCTTTCTTT.

This rearrangement joins TRBV7-2 to TRBJ1-4; tentatively, D is TRBD1 (5 bases). Germline values: CDR1 SGHTA, CDR2 FQGNSA. The V end lost 1 base, the J end lost 7 bases, and 10 bases lay between the germline ends. The CDR3 consists of 14 residues. The CDR3 coding sequence is TGTGCCAGCAGCTTAGGAGGGGATACTGAAAAACTGTTTTTT. Its protein product is CASSLGGDTEKLFF. The full variable domain, with the rest looked up from reference TRBV7-2 and TRBJ1-4, is GAGVSQSPSNKVTEKGKDVELRCDPISGHTALYWYRQSLGQGLEFLIYFQGNSAPDKSGLPSDRFSAERTGGSVSTLTIQRTQQEDSAVYLCASSLGGDTEKLFFGSGTQLSVL.

V is TRBV9 and J is TRBJ2-1, with TRBD2 matching 13 bases. Germline V gene data show CDR1 as SGDLS and CDR2 as YYNGEE. The CDR3 is 15 amino acids. Trimming removed 3 bases from V and 9 bases from J; junction bases left unmatched: 6. The CDR3 DNA is TGTGCCAGCAGCGCCAAAACTAGCGGGAGGGCTGAGCAGTTCTTC. As protein: CASSAKTSGRAEQFF.

This chain joins TRBV11-3 and TRBJ1-5; maybe TRBD1 (5 bases). The CDR3 consists of 15 residues. V dropped 3 bases and J dropped 0 bases, with 9 bases sitting between them. Germline lookup yields CDR1 SGHNT and CDR2 YENEEA. The CDR3 coding sequence is TGTGCCAGCAGCTTTAGCGGGGCTAGCAATCAGCCCCAGCATTTT. Its protein product is CASSFSGASNQPQHF.

This CDR3 is CASSQAVSSYNEQFF. The CDR3 coding sequence is TGCGCCAGCAGCCAAGCCGTTAGCTCCTACAATGAGCAGTTCTTC. V usage is TRBV4-3 and J usage is TRBJ2-1; no definite D call. Trimming left V 1 base short and J 0 bases short, with 7 bases between. This CDR3 spans 15 amino acids. In germline, CDR1 is LGHNA, CDR2 YSLEER.

Regarding this clone: A read error may explain this, as a much larger clone is one base away. The conserved phenylalanine or tryptophan is not found at the CDR3 terminus, so this likely reflects a read error. The chain is built from TRBV7-2 and TRBJ1-1, with D unclear. CDR1 is SGHTA and CDR2 is FQGNSA in the germline V gene. The CDR3 is made up of 14 amino acids. Trimming left V 6 bases short and J 1 base short, with 12 bases between. CDR3 region: CASRSGVWNTEAFL. As DNA, the CDR3 is TGTGCCAGCAGATCGGGTGTTTGGAACACTGAAGCTTTCCTT.

The chain is built from TRBV5-5 and TRBJ1-1; D is unresolved. The CDR3 has 12 residues. Looked up from germline, CDR1 is SGHKS and CDR2 is YYEKEE (reference sequence). V shed 5 bases and J shed 6 bases, with 11 bases lying between them. The CDR3 sequence is CASSRGLAEAFF. For the CDR3, the DNA is TGTGCCAGCAGTCGAGGACTTGCTGAAGCTTTCTTT.

The V and J genes are TRBV30 and TRBJ2-7; 7 positions match TRBD1. This CDR3 has 13 amino acids. Trimming at V came to 4 bases and at J to 0 bases, leaving 3 bases not matched to a gene. Germline CDR1 reads GTSNPN; CDR2 reads SVGIG (reference sequence). The chain's CDR3 is CAWTGDSSYEQYF. The CDR3 nucleotides read TGTGCCTGGACAGGGGACAGCTCCTACGAGCAGTACTTC.

This clone has a single count. The chain is built from TRBV10-2 and TRBJ2-4, with 7 positions matching TRBD1. This CDR3 is built from 12 residues. Germline values: CDR1 WSHSY, CDR2 SAAADI. After removal of 10 bases from V and 6 bases from J, the junction contained 6 bases not matched to a gene. CDR3 nucleotides: TGCGCCACCACAGGGGAAGCAAACATTCAGTACTTC. This codes for CATTGEANIQYF.

This chain connects TRBV7-2 to TRBJ2-1, with 8 positions matching TRBD2. This CDR3 comprises 15 residues. CDR1 and CDR2 (germline): SGHTA, FQGNSA. After removal of 4 bases from V and 0 bases from J, the junction contained 2 bases not matched to a gene. The CDR3 bases are TGTGCCAGCAGCTCAGCGGGGGCCTCCTACAATGAGCAGTTCTTC. It is translated as CASSSAGASYNEQFF.

J is TRBJ2-3 and V is TRBV9; D uncertain. The V end lost 0 bases, the J end lost 0 bases, and 8 bases lay between the germline ends. The CDR3 runs to 15 residues. Germline V gene sequence: CDR1 SGDLS, CDR2 YYNGEE. The DNA of the CDR3 is TGTGCCAGCAGCGTAGCTTCAACTAGCACAGATACGCAGTATTTT. It specifies CASSVASTSTDTQYF.

This chain links TRBV9 with TRBJ2-7; D is ambiguous. The CDR3 is 16 residues long. The V gene lost 0 bases and the J gene lost 2 bases, with 15 bases spanning the gap. The germline V gene has CDR1 SGDLS and CDR2 YYNGEE. CDR3 coding DNA: TGTGCCAGCAGCGTAGCTGTTGCACCAGCCCCCTACGAGCAGTACTTC. As protein: CASSVAVAPAPYEQYF. Together with reference TRBV9 and TRBJ2-7, the CDR3 gives the full variable domain: DSGVTQTPKHLITATGQRVTLRCSPRSGDLSVYWYQQSLDQGLQFLIQYYNGEERAKGNILERFSAQQFPDLHSELNLSSLELGDSALYFCASSVAVAPAPYEQYFGPGTRLTVT.

The chain recombines TRBV5-6 with TRBJ1-5, with TRBD1 as a possible D gene (6 bases). V lost 2 bases to trimming and J lost 3 bases, with 12 bases between them. CDR1 and CDR2 from the germline V gene are SGHDT and YYEEEE. The CDR3 loop spans 15 amino acids. The CDR3 loop reads CASSFSTGPNQPQHF. CDR3 in DNA: TGTGCCAGCAGCTTTTCTACAGGGCCCAATCAGCCCCAGCATTTT. Full variable domain (missing parts from reference TRBV5-6 and TRBJ1-5): DAGVTQSPTHLIKTRGQQVTLRCSPKSGHDTVSWYQQALGQGPQFIFQYYEEEERQRGNFPDRFSGHQFPNYSSELNVNALLLGDSALYLCASSFSTGPNQPQHFGDGTRLSIL.